The 17 T cell receptor beta chains reported below all come from one sample, sequenced in a study of T-cell reconstitution after alpha-beta-depleted transplantation in children. TCRbeta library construction was performed incorporating unique molecular identifiers. TCRdb re-called the PCR reads with MiXCR, one entry per CDR3 protein. The sample lists around 450,000 distinct CDR3 sequences, roughly 16% seen once, with about 32% in the top ten. The material sequenced was PBMCs, mostly from graft donor cells, taken 360 days after TCRalphabeta/CD19-depleted stem cell transplant. The source of these receptors is a boy under two years old who had a stem cell transplant for Wiskott-Aldrich syndrome, so the T cells may come from the graft donor.

The DNA for the CDR3 is TGCGCCAGCAGCCAAGATCTGAGCATGAACACTGAAGCTTTCTTT. It yields the protein CASSQDLSMNTEAFF. This sequence joins TRBV4-1 and TRBJ1-1; D ambiguous. With 0 bases removed from V and 0 bases from J, the gap between germline ends came to 8 bases. CDR3 size: 15 residues. CDR1 is MGHRA, CDR2 YSYEKL, per germline.

This clonotype occurred a few times. This rearrangement joins TRBV29-1 to TRBJ1-2; D might be TRBD1 (6 bases). From germline, CDR1 is SQVTM and CDR2 ANQGSEA. CDR3 length: 14 residues. Trimming shortened V by 3 bases and J by 8 bases, and 19 bases separated the two germline ends. The CDR3 coding sequence is TGCAGCGTTGAGACAGGAAAATGGATGGAGGGCTACACCTTC. Residues: CSVETGKWMEGYTF.

This clonotype was counted between two and nine times. V is TRBV28 and J is TRBJ2-2; D is undetermined. The V gene lost 5 bases and the J gene lost 3 bases, with 16 bases spanning the gap. The germline V gene has CDR1 MDHEN and CDR2 SYDVKM. This CDR3 has 16 amino acids. This CDR3 reads CASSPLGKTYTGELFF. The CDR3 DNA reads TGTGCCAGCAGTCCCCTGGGGAAGACCTACACCGGGGAGCTGTTTTTT.

This clonotype was counted only a few times. The chain recombines TRBV7-9 with TRBJ2-3; D call uncertain. CDR3 size: 12 residues. CDR1 and CDR2 from the germline V gene are SEHNR and FQNEAQ (reference sequence). The ends were cut back, 9 bases at V and 3 bases at J, with 10 bases in the middle. The CDR3 region has the DNA TGTGCCAGTGCGGAAGGTACAGATACGCAGTATTTT. Protein product: CASAEGTDTQYF.

A few counts support this clonotype. The chain has TRBV29-1 and TRBJ2-7; 13 nucleotides match TRBD2. Germline values: CDR1 SQVTM, CDR2 ANQGSEA. This CDR3 is 17 amino acids long. J gave up 0 bases and V 0 bases, and 5 bases lay outside the gene matches. For the CDR3, the DNA is TGCAGCGTTGAAGATCGGGGACTAGCGGGGACCTCCTACGAGCAGTACTTC. It codes for CSVEDRGLAGTSYEQYF.

This chain links TRBV3-1 with TRBJ2-3; TRBD1 aligns across 7 bases. Germline trimming cut 3 bases from V and 7 bases from J; bases unmatched to any gene: 13. Germline V gene data show CDR1 as LGHDT and CDR2 as YNNKEL (reference sequence). The CDR3 has 16 amino acids. For the CDR3, the DNA is TGTGCCAGCAGCCAGACCGGGACAGTCCCGCGGCATACGCAGTATTTT. This codes for CASSQTGTVPRHTQYF.

This sequence joins TRBV4-3 and TRBJ2-2; TRBD2 might be the D (6 bases). The CDR3 has 13 amino acids. The V gene lost 8 bases and the J gene lost 0 bases, with 7 bases spanning the gap. Germline V CDR1 and CDR2: LGHNA, YSLEER. CDR3 coding DNA: TGCGCCAGCGGGAGGTCGAACACCGGGGAGCTGTTTTTT. Protein sequence: CASGRSNTGELFF.

The V call is TRBV15, the J call TRBJ1-2; D unclear. V was trimmed by 0 bases and J by 8 bases, leaving 13 bases between them. CDR3 length: 14 residues. The germline CDR1 and CDR2 sequences are LNHNV and YYDKDF (reference sequence). The CDR3 here is CATSRDVGAIGYTF. The CDR3 bases are TGTGCCACCAGCAGAGATGTCGGAGCGATAGGCTACACCTTC. The full variable domain, its missing parts supplied by reference TRBV15 and TRBJ1-2, is DAMVIQNPRYQVTQFGKPVTLSCSQTLNHNVMYWYQQKSSQAPKLLFHYYDKDFNNEADTPDNFQSRRPNTSFCFLDIRSPGLGDTAMYLCATSRDVGAIGYTFGSGTRLTVV.

This chain joins TRBV20-1 and TRBJ2-5; TRBD2 is a possible D gene (7 bases). With 2 bases removed from V and 4 bases from J, the gap between germline ends came to 14 bases. The CDR3 totals 14 residues. Germline lookup yields CDR1 DFQATT and CDR2 SNEGSKA (reference sequence). The CDR3 DNA reads as TGCAGTGCTAGAAAGGGGGGGGGACCAGAGACCCAGTACTTC. This encodes CSARKGGGPETQYF.

The chain links TRBV4-1 to TRBJ1-1, with no clear D. Germline values: CDR1 MGHRA, CDR2 YSYEKL. The V end was cut by 4 bases, the J end by 0 bases, with 12 bases between. The CDR3 runs to 15 residues. The CDR3 loop reads CASSRTPSMNTEAFF. The CDR3, as DNA: TGCGCCAGCAGCCGAACTCCTTCGATGAACACTGAAGCTTTCTTT.

This clonotype occurred a few times. The chain couples TRBV12-3 or TRBV12-4 to TRBJ1-5; no clear D. V was cut by 1 base and J by 0 bases, with 7 bases left in between. The CDR3 totals 15 residues. The CDR3 DNA reads TGTGCCAGCAGTTTAGGTGCCCATAGCAATCAGCCCCAGCATTTT. This sequence encodes CASSLGAHSNQPQHF.

This chain joins TRBV24-1 and TRBJ2-5; 10 positions match TRBD1. V gave up 9 bases and J gave up 5 bases; unmatched junction bases: 11. Per the germline V gene, CDR1 is KGHDR and CDR2 is SFDVKD. The CDR3 length is 15 residues. For the CDR3, the DNA is TGTGCCACCGGGTCCCGGGACAGGGGCGGCGAGACCCAGTACTTC. As protein: CATGSRDRGGETQYF.

There are a few counts of this clonotype. V usage is TRBV6-5 and J usage is TRBJ1-1; no clear D. The germline V and J ends were trimmed by 3 bases and 4 bases, with 9 bases remaining between them. CDR1 is MNHEY and CDR2 is SVGAGI in the germline V gene. This CDR3 spans 13 amino acids. The CDR3 loop is CASSYSGFTEAFF. In nucleotides, the CDR3 is TGTGCCAGCAGTTATTCTGGGTTCACTGAAGCTTTCTTT.

This clonotype has more than one count but fewer than ten. V gene TRBV24-1 combines with J gene TRBJ2-3; the match to TRBD2 covers 12 bases. Germline values: CDR1 KGHDR, CDR2 SFDVKD. The CDR3 totals 16 residues. V lost 6 bases, J lost 6 bases, and 9 bases stayed unmatched. The CDR3 DNA reads as TGTGCCACCAGTCCTTCTAGCGGGAGGGGCCCGGATACGCAGTATTTT. Translated, it gives CATSPSSGRGPDTQYF.

The J gene is TRBJ2-3, the V gene TRBV7-2; 7 bases match TRBD2. Germline V CDR1 and CDR2: SGHTA, FQGNSA. V lost 8 bases and J lost 3; bases outside the gene matches: 8. The CDR3 is 14 residues long. The CDR3 DNA is TGTGCCAGCCGCCTACTGGGGGGGACAGATACGCAGTATTTT. Translating gives CASRLLGGTDTQYF.

The sample holds a few counts of this clonotype. This chain connects TRBV18 to TRBJ2-6; D is undetermined. CDR3 size: 16 residues. The germline V gene has CDR1 KGHSH and CDR2 LQKENI. V was shortened by 6 bases and J by 0 bases, with 12 bases between the two germline ends. The CDR3: CASSPWPRSGANVLTF. The CDR3 nucleotides are TGTGCCAGCTCGCCATGGCCCCGCTCTGGGGCCAACGTCCTGACTTTC.

This clonotype was seen many times. The V call is TRBV27, the J call TRBJ2-1, with D maybe TRBD1 (5 bases). CDR3 size: 17 residues. CDR1 MNHEY and CDR2 SMNVEV come from the germline V gene (reference sequence). Trimming took 1 base from V and 5 from J, leaving 18 bases between them. In nucleotides, the CDR3 is TGTGCCAGCAGTTTATTCCCTACTGTAGTAGGGGACAATGAGCAGTTCTTC. Its translation is CASSLFPTVVGDNEQFF.